This T cell receptor (beta chain) derives from a study of cytomegalovirus exposure and HLA in healthy donors. CDR1 and CDR2 from the germline V gene are LGHNA and YNFKEQ. The CDR3 runs to 15 residues. Trimming took 3 bases from V and 7 from J; bases not matched to a gene: 10. PCR was performed using 60 Vbeta and 13 Jbeta primers. Repertoires were generated with immunoSEQ multiplex PCR, while TCRdb's copy carries only in-frame clones and drops some. The sample lists 90,000 to 140,000 clones; around 75% were seen once. The TCR originated in a man under 40 in good health and CMV-seronegative. The sample comprised PBMCs. The chain couples TRBV4-2 to TRBJ1-2, with TRBD1 identical over 8 bases. The CDR3 nucleotides read TGTGCCAGCAGCCAGGGGGGCCAGGGGGCGCTTGGCTACACCTTC. It specifies CASSQGGQGALGYTF.